What follows are 30 T cell receptor beta chains derived from one specimen sequenced in a study of blood T cell repertoires in COVID-19. TCRdb's copy holds only in-frame clones and misses some; the assay was immunoSEQ multiplex PCR. Of roughly 500,000 clones in the sample, roughly nine tenths are singletons; the top ten hold roughly 8.5%. Sequenced: PBMCs or T cells enriched from blood (not recorded which). These receptors came from a woman aged 60-75 years who had recovered from COVID-19.

This chain connects TRBV6-5 to TRBJ1-2, with D uncertain. Germline values: CDR1 MNHEY, CDR2 SVGAGI. Trimming left V 6 bases short and J 2 bases short, with 10 bases between. There are 13 residues in the CDR3. The DNA for the CDR3 is TGTGCCAGCAGATCGACACCCAACTATGGCTACACCTTC. Its translation: CASRSTPNYGYTF.

The chain couples TRBV5-5 to TRBJ1-2, with D uncertain. The germline CDR1 and CDR2 sequences are SGHKS and YYEKEE (reference sequence). V lost 6 bases and J lost 2, with 14 bases in between. The CDR3 loop spans 14 amino acids. CDR3: CASTPTYANYGYTF. The DNA of the CDR3 is TGTGCCAGCACCCCGACATATGCCAACTATGGCTACACCTTC.

The V call is TRBV12-3 or TRBV12-4, the J call TRBJ1-2, with 7 positions matching TRBD1. The CDR3 consists of 13 residues. Trimming removed 6 bases from V and 2 bases from J; junction bases left unmatched: 3. The CDR3 DNA is TGTGCCAGCAGGACGACAGGGAACTATGGCTACACCTTC. Its translation: CASRTTGNYGYTF.

This sequence joins TRBV30 and TRBJ2-6; D ambiguous. CDR1 and CDR2 from the germline V gene are GTSNPN and SVGIG (reference sequence). V lost 4 bases to trimming and J lost 2 bases, with 3 bases between them. The CDR3 is 12 residues long. The CDR3 sequence: CAWTAGANVLTF. As DNA, the CDR3 is TGTGCCTGGACCGCTGGGGCCAACGTCCTGACTTTC. Together with reference TRBV30 and TRBJ2-6, the CDR3 gives the full variable domain: SQTIHQWPATLVQPVGSPLSLECTVEGTSNPNLYWYRQAAGRGLQLLFYSVGIGQISSEVPQNLSASRPQDRQFILSSKKLLLSDSGFYLCAWTAGANVLTFGAGSRLTVL.

The chain couples TRBV12-5 to TRBJ1-1, with unresolved D. V lost 0 bases, J lost 2 bases, and 7 bases lay in between. The CDR3 loop spans 14 amino acids. The V gene's germline CDR1 is LGHNT and CDR2 FRNRAP. The CDR3 reads CASGLVLRNTEAFF. The CDR3 nucleotides are TGTGCTAGTGGTTTGGTACTACGAAACACTGAAGCTTTCTTT.

This rearrangement joins TRBV11-2 to TRBJ1-3; possibly TRBD1 for D (5 bases). Germline-derived CDR1 and CDR2 are SGHAT and FQNNGV. The CDR3 covers 17 residues. V gave up 5 bases and J gave up 0 bases, with 17 bases separating them. For the CDR3, the DNA is TGTGCCAGCAGCGGCAGGACACCTAGAAGCTCTGGAAACACCATATATTTT. This sequence encodes CASSGRTPRSSGNTIYF.

CDR3 residues: CASSEGGGPYGYTF. The CDR3 nucleotides read TGTGCCAGCAGCGAAGGTGGCGGCCCCTATGGCTACACCTTC. The rearrangement links TRBV3-1 (or the pseudogene TRBV3-2) to TRBJ1-2; D is unclear. The CDR3 covers 14 residues. Germline V gene sequence: CDR1 LGHDT, CDR2 YNNKEL (reference sequence). The V end was cut by 5 bases, the J end by 4 bases, with 14 bases between.

The gene calls are TRBV18 and TRBJ1-3, with D possibly being TRBD1 (5 bases). The CDR3 sequence is 15 residues long. With 3 bases removed from V and 6 bases from J, the gap between germline ends came to 15 bases. CDR1 KGHSH and CDR2 LQKENI come from the germline V gene. The CDR3 loop reads CASSPLKGAVNTIYF. DNA for the CDR3: TGTGCCAGCTCACCCCTAAAAGGGGCAGTAAACACCATATATTTT.

This sequence joins TRBV5-6 and TRBJ2-5; D may be TRBD2 (6 bases). Trimming took 1 base from V and 3 from J, leaving 22 bases between them. Germline V gene lookup returns CDR1 SGHDT and CDR2 YYEEEE. CDR3 size: 18 residues. Here the CDR3 DNA reads TGTGCCAGCAGCTTGTGGGTAGGGCTGACTAGTAAAGAAGAGACCCAGTACTTC. It is translated as CASSLWVGLTSKEETQYF.

V usage is TRBV18 and J usage is TRBJ1-2; 7 bases line up with TRBD1. Germline V CDR1 and CDR2: KGHSH, LQKENI. There are 16 residues in the CDR3. Trimming took 5 bases from V and 6 from J; bases not matched to a gene: 15. The CDR3 region has the DNA TGTGCCAGCTCATCCACCGGGACAGAGGAGGTAAATGGCTACACCTTC. Residues: CASSSTGTEEVNGYTF.

The V and J genes are TRBV11-3 and TRBJ1-1; D unresolved. There are 13 residues in the CDR3. Germline lookup yields CDR1 SGHNT and CDR2 YENEEA. Trimming pared 4 bases from V and 5 bases from J, leaving 11 bases between. CDR3 amino acids: CASSSSAGTEAFF. DNA of the CDR3: TGTGCCAGCAGCTCCTCTGCGGGGACTGAAGCTTTCTTT.

The chain recombines TRBV10-1 with TRBJ2-1, with 7 positions matching TRBD1. With V trimmed by 2 bases and J by 7 bases, 5 bases remained unmatched. Germline assignment: CDR1 WNHNN and CDR2 SYGVQD (reference sequence). This CDR3 has 14 residues. The CDR3, as DNA: TGCGCCAGCAGTGAGGGGGCAGGGGGTAATGAGCAGTTCTTC. The encoded protein is CASSEGAGGNEQFF.

This clone appeared a few times. The chain employs TRBV5-1 and TRBJ2-2, with 12 bases fitting TRBD2. The CDR3 consists of 16 residues. The ends lost 2 bases at V and 5 bases at J; junction bases unmatched: 4. Germline CDR1 and CDR2: SGHRS and YFSETQ. Here the CDR3 reads CASSFMTSGSTGELFF. The CDR3 DNA follows: TGCGCCAGCAGCTTCATGACTAGCGGGAGTACCGGGGAGCTGTTTTTT. The full variable domain, with the rest looked up from reference TRBV5-1 and TRBJ2-2, is KAGVTQTPRYLIKTRGQQVTLSCSPISGHRSVSWYQQTPGQGLQFLFEYFSETQRNKGNFPGRFSGRQFSNSRSEMNVSTLELGDSALYLCASSFMTSGSTGELFFGEGSRLTVL.

The genes are TRBV6-1 and TRBJ2-5, with TRBD2 as a possible D gene (5 bases). Per germline, CDR1 MNHNS and CDR2 SASEGT. Trimming cost V 1 base and J 1 base, with 16 bases left between them. This CDR3 has 17 amino acids. In nucleotides, the CDR3 is TGTGCCAGCAGTGAAGAGGTGGGTCTAGCAGGCCAAGAGACCCAGTACTTC. It translates to CASSEEVGLAGQETQYF.

Remarks on this clone: Other DNA sequences in this sample translate to the same CDR3. This chain uses TRBV9 with TRBJ2-1; 8 nucleotides match TRBD1. The V segment lost 0 bases and the J segment 6 bases; nucleotides outside the gene matches: 2. Germline assignment: CDR1 SGDLS and CDR2 YYNGEE. CDR3 length equals 14 residues. The chain's CDR3 is CASSVGQGANEQFF. Written as DNA, the CDR3 is TGTGCCAGCAGCGTAGGTCAGGGGGCCAATGAGCAGTTCTTC.

V gene TRBV7-2 combines with J gene TRBJ1-2; TRBD1 aligns across 7 bases. The germline V gene encodes CDR1 SGHTA and CDR2 FQGNSA. The CDR3 has 15 amino acids. The junction had 4 bases not matched to a gene; V was cut back by 1 base and J by 2 bases. The chain's CDR3 is CASSLGTGLNYGYTF. The CDR3 region has the DNA TGTGCCAGCAGCTTAGGGACAGGACTCAACTATGGCTACACCTTC.

V and J are TRBV6-1 and TRBJ2-2; 8 nucleotides line up with TRBD2. Germline V gene sequence: CDR1 MNHNS, CDR2 SASEGT. This CDR3 has 16 amino acids. Trimming removed 4 bases from V and 4 bases from J; junction bases left unmatched: 8. CDR3 nucleotides: TGTGCCAGCAGTGCCCGGGGGGGCCTTGGCACCGGGGAGCTGTTTTTT. This codes for CASSARGGLGTGELFF.

The chain joins TRBV2 to TRBJ1-1; D ambiguous. Germline V gives CDR1 SNHLY, CDR2 FYNNEI. This CDR3 has 13 residues. V lost 3 bases and J 4 bases, leaving 9 bases between the germline ends. The CDR3 protein is CASSDRGFTEAFF. The CDR3, as DNA: TGTGCCAGCAGTGATCGAGGGTTCACTGAAGCTTTCTTT.

V and J are TRBV18 and TRBJ1-2; 7 bases align to TRBD1. Trimming cost V 4 bases and J 8 bases; bases outside gene matches: 7. The CDR3 consists of 13 residues. Germline assignment: CDR1 KGHSH and CDR2 LQKENI. The CDR3 is CASSLGQIEGYTF. CDR3 DNA sequence: TGTGCCAGCTCACTGGGACAGATAGAAGGCTACACCTTC.

The chain couples TRBV9 to TRBJ2-1; possibly TRBD2 for D (6 bases). The CDR3 spans 19 residues. CDR1 and CDR2 (germline): SGDLS, YYNGEE. The V end was cut by 4 bases, the J end by 3 bases, with 26 bases between. The CDR3 loop reads CASSPRPTSGTGSYNEQFF. CDR3 in DNA: TGTGCCAGCAGCCCCCGACCGACATCCGGGACTGGGAGCTACAATGAGCAGTTCTTC.

V usage is TRBV2 and J usage is TRBJ1-6; 7 nucleotides agree with TRBD1. This CDR3 contains 16 residues. Per the germline V gene, CDR1 is SNHLY and CDR2 is FYNNEI. J gave up 0 bases and V 2 bases, and 1 base lay outside the gene matches. This CDR3 is CASSEKGASYNSPLHF. CDR3 bases: TGTGCCAGCAGTGAAAAGGGGGCCTCCTATAATTCACCCCTCCACTTT.

This chain links TRBV3-1 (or the pseudogene TRBV3-2) with TRBJ1-1; D is unclear. The germline V gene has CDR1 LGHDT and CDR2 YNNKEL (reference sequence). The CDR3 consists of 14 residues. V lost 6 bases to trimming and J lost 4 bases, with 15 bases between them. Written as DNA, the CDR3 is TGTGCCAGCAGGCTTAAAAGTGAGGGCACTGAAGCTTTCTTT. Amino acids: CASRLKSEGTEAFF.

The gene calls are TRBV19 and TRBJ2-2; 10 positions match TRBD1. Germline V CDR1 and CDR2: LNHDA, SQIVND (reference sequence). The CDR3 totals 17 residues. V was pared by 1 base and J by 4 bases, with 6 bases of the junction left unmatched. The CDR3 nucleotides are TGTGCCAGTAGTATAGTACGAGGACAGGGGGGCACCGGGGAGCTGTTTTTT. This sequence encodes CASSIVRGQGGTGELFF. Complete variable domain (other parts from reference TRBV19 and TRBJ2-2): DGGITQSPKYLFRKEGQNVTLSCEQNLNHDAMYWYRQDPGQGLRLIYYSQIVNDFQKGDIAEGYSVSREKKESFPLTVTSAQKNPTAFYLCASSIVRGQGGTGELFFGEGSRLTVL.

The chain couples TRBV7-2 to TRBJ2-5; D possibly corresponds to TRBD2 (6 bases). This CDR3 spans 13 amino acids. Germline CDR1 reads SGHTA; CDR2 reads FQGNSA. V was shortened by 1 base and J by 7 bases, with 10 bases between the two germline ends. The CDR3 reads CASSLGRAGTQYF. The CDR3, as DNA: TGTGCCAGCAGCTTAGGGAGGGCTGGGACCCAGTACTTC.

This clone has a count of ten or more. The V and J genes are TRBV14 and TRBJ2-2; 9 bases align to TRBD1. Per the germline V gene, CDR1 is SGHDN and CDR2 is FVKESK. V lost 5 bases to trimming and J lost 4 bases; unmatched junction nucleotides: 2. The CDR3 runs 14 residues. This CDR3 reads CASSKDRGTGELFF. For the CDR3, the DNA is TGTGCCAGCAGCAAGGACAGGGGCACCGGGGAGCTGTTTTTT. Complete variable domain (other parts from reference TRBV14 and TRBJ2-2): EAGVTQFPSHSVIEKGQTVTLRCDPISGHDNLYWYRRVMGKEIKFLLHFVKESKQDESGMPNNRFLAERTGGTYSTLKVQPAELEDSGVYFCASSKDRGTGELFFGEGSRLTVL.

The chain links TRBV9 to TRBJ1-2; a possible D gene is TRBD1 (6 bases). This CDR3 has 16 residues. Trimming took 5 bases from V and 6 from J, leaving 23 bases between them. Germline CDR1 is SGDLS and CDR2 is YYNGEE. The CDR3 region has the DNA TGTGCCAGCAGGTCTGGGGGCGTGTCAGGGCGGCATGGCTACACCTTC. Translation: CASRSGGVSGRHGYTF.

This clone was seen a single time. V is TRBV4-1 and J is TRBJ1-3, with 7 bases lining up with TRBD1. The V segment lost 0 bases and the J segment 0 bases; nucleotides outside the gene matches: 5. The CDR3 is 17 residues long. Germline-derived CDR1 and CDR2 are MGHRA and YSYEKL. Here the CDR3 reads CASSQDQTGSSGNTIYF. DNA for the CDR3: TGCGCCAGCAGCCAAGACCAGACAGGGTCCTCTGGAAACACCATATATTTT.

The CDR3 loop is CASSTGLAGVNEQFF. The CDR3 nucleotides read TGTGCCAGCAGCACGGGACTAGCGGGGGTAAATGAGCAGTTCTTC. J is TRBJ2-1 and V is TRBV9; 14 nucleotides agree with TRBD2. The germline V gene has CDR1 SGDLS and CDR2 YYNGEE. V lost 4 bases, J lost 7 bases, and 4 bases stayed unmatched. The CDR3 runs to 15 residues.

The rearrangement joins TRBV11-3 to TRBJ1-3, with TRBD1 matching over 8 bases. J lost 1 base, V lost 5 bases, and 4 bases had no gene match. There are 15 residues in the CDR3. CDR1 and CDR2 (germline): SGHNT, YENEEA. The CDR3 nucleotides read TGTGCCAGCAGCCTTGACAGGGGTTCTGGAAACACCATATATTTT. Translation gives CASSLDRGSGNTIYF.

This clone came up once. The chain combines TRBV18 with TRBJ1-5; perhaps TRBD1 as D (6 bases). Germline CDR1 KGHSH, CDR2 LQKENI. V was pared by 4 bases and J by 5 bases, with 18 bases between. The CDR3 is made up of 16 amino acids. Written as DNA, the CDR3 is TGTGCCAGCTCACAAAACGCGGGGGGCGCGTATCAGCCCCAGCATTTT. Its protein is CASSQNAGGAYQPQHF.